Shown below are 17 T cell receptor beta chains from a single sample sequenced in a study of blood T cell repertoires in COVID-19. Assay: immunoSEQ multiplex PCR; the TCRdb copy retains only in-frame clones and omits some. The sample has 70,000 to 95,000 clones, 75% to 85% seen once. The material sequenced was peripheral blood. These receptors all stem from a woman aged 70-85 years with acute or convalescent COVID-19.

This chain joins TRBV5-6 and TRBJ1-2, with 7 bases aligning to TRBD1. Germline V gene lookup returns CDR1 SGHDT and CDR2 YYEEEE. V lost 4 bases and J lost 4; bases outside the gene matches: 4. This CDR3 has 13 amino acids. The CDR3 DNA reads TGTGCCAGCAGCGGGAAGGGGGCCTATGGCTACACCTTC. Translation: CASSGKGAYGYTF.

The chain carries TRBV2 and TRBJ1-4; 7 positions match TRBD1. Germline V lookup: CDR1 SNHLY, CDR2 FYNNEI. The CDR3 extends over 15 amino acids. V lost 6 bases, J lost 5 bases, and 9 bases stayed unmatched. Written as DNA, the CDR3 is TGTGCCAGCAGCCTTTCCGGGACAGAGAATGAAAAACTGTTTTTT. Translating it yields CASSLSGTENEKLFF.

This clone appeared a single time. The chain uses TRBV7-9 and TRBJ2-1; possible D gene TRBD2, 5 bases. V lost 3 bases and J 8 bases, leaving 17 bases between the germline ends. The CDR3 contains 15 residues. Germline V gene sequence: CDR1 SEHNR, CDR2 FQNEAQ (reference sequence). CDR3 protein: CASSFLTGNRDEQFF. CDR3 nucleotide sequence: TGTGCCAGCAGCTTCCTTACGGGGAATCGCGATGAGCAGTTCTTC.

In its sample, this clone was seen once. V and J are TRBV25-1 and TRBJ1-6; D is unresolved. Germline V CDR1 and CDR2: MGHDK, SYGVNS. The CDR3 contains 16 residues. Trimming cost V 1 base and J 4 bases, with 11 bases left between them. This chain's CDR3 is CASSESHTVYNSPLHF. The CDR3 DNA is TGTGCCAGCAGTGAATCACACACAGTTTATAATTCACCCCTCCACTTT.

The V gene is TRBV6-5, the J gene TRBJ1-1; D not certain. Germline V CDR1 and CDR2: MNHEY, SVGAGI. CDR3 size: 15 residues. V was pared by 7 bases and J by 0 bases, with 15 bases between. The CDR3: CASKNAGRMNTEAFF. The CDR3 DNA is TGTGCCAGCAAAAACGCGGGAAGGATGAACACTGAAGCTTTCTTT.

In nucleotides, the CDR3 is TGTGCCAGCAGTTGGGACTCTTACAATGAGCAGTTCTTC. Encoded protein: CASSWDSYNEQFF. The chain joins TRBV27 to TRBJ2-1, with D perhaps TRBD2 (6 bases). Trimming shortened V by 4 bases and J by 4 bases, and 8 bases separated the two germline ends. Germline V gives CDR1 MNHEY, CDR2 SMNVEV (reference sequence). CDR3 length equals 13 residues.

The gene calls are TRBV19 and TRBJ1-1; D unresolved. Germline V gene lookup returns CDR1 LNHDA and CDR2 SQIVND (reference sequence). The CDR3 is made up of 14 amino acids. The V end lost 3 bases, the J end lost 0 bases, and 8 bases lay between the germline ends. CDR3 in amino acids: CASSMRAVNTEAFF. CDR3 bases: TGTGCCAGTAGTATGAGGGCGGTGAACACTGAAGCTTTCTTT. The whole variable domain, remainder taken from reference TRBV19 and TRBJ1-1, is DGGITQSPKYLFRKEGQNVTLSCEQNLNHDAMYWYRQDPGQGLRLIYYSQIVNDFQKGDIAEGYSVSREKKESFPLTVTSAQKNPTAFYLCASSMRAVNTEAFFGQGTRLTVV.

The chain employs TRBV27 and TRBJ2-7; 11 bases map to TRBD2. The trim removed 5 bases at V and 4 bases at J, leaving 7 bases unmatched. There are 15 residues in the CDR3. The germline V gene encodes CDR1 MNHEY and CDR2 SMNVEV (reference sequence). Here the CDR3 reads CASSPIAGGPYEQYF. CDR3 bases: TGTGCCAGCAGTCCTATAGCGGGAGGGCCTTACGAGCAGTACTTC.

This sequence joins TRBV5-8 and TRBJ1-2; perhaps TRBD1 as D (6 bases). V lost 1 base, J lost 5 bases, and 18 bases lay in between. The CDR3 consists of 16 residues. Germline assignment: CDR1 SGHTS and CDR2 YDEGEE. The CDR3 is CASSLRGANGLYGYTF. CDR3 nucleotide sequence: TGTGCCAGCAGCTTGCGGGGGGCCAACGGACTATATGGCTACACCTTC.

The CDR3 bases are TGTGCCAGCAGTTTGGTGTCACCGGGAGCGCAGTATTTT. Translating gives CASSLVSPGAQYF. This sequence joins TRBV28 and TRBJ2-3; TRBD2 might be the D (6 bases). Germline V gene lookup returns CDR1 MDHEN and CDR2 SYDVKM. Trimming cost V 3 bases and J 10 bases, with 14 bases left between them. The CDR3 is made up of 13 amino acids.

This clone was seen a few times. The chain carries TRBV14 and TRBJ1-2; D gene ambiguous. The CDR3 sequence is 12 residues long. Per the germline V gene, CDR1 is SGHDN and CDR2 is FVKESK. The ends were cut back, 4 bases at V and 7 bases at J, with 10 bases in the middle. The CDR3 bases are TGTGCCAGCAGCCCCTCAACATCTGGCTACACCTTC. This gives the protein CASSPSTSGYTF.

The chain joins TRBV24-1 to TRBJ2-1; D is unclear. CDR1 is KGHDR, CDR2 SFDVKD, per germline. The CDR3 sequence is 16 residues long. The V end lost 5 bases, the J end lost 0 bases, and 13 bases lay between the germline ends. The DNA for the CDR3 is TGTGCCACCAGTGGGTCAGCTCCTAGCTCCTACAATGAGCAGTTCTTC. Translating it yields CATSGSAPSSYNEQFF.

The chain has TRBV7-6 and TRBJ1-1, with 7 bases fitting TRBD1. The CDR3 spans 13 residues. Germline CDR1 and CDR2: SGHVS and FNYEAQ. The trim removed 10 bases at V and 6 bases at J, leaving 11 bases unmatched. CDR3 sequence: CATGQLIDPEAFF. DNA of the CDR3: TGTGCCACGGGACAGCTCATTGACCCTGAAGCTTTCTTT.

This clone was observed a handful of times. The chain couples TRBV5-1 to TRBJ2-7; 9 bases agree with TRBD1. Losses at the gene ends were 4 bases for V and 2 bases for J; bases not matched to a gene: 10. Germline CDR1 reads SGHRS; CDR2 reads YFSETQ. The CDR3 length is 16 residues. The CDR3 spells CASSHDPGQGTYEQYF. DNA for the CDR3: TGCGCCAGCAGCCACGATCCGGGACAGGGAACCTACGAGCAGTACTTC.

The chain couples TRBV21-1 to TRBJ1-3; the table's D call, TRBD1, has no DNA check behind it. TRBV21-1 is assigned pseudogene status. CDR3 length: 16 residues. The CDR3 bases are TGTGCCAGCAGACGGACAGGCCAGGGCAGTTTCATCACCATATATTTT. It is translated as CASRRTGQGSFITIYF.

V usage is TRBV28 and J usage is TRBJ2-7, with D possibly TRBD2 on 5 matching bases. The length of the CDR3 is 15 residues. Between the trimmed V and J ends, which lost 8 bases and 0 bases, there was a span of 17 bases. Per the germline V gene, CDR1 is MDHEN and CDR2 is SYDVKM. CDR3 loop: CASGTGLYISYEQYF. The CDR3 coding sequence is TGTGCCAGCGGAACCGGACTTTACATCTCCTACGAGCAGTACTTC.

CDR3 residues: CASSPDLSGAKKTQYF. CDR3 sequence (DNA): TGTGCCAGCAGCCCGGACTTGTCAGGGGCCAAGAAGACCCAGTACTTC. The rearrangement uses TRBV4-2 and TRBJ2-5; D possibly corresponds to TRBD1 (6 bases). Trimming cost V 4 bases and J 6 bases, with 21 bases left between them. The CDR3 totals 16 residues. Germline V gene sequence: CDR1 LGHNA, CDR2 YNFKEQ.